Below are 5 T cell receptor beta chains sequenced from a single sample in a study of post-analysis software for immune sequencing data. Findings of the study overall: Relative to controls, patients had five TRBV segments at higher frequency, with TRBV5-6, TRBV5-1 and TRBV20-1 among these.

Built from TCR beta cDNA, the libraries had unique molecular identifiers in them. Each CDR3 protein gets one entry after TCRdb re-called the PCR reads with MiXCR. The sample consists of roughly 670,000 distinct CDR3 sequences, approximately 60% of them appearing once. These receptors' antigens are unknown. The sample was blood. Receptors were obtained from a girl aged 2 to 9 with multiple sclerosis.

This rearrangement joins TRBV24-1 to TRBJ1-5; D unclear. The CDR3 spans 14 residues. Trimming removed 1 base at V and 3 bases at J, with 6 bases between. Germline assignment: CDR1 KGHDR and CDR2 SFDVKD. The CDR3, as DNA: TGTGCCACCAGTGATTTAGGCACCAATCAGCCCCAGCATTTT. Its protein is CATSDLGTNQPQHF.

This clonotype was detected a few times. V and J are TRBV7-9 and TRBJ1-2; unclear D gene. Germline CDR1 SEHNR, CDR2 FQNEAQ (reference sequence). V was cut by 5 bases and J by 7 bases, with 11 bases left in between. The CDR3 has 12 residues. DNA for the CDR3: TGTGCCAGCAGCGTCCTACGCGGTGGCTACACCTTC. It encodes CASSVLRGGYTF.

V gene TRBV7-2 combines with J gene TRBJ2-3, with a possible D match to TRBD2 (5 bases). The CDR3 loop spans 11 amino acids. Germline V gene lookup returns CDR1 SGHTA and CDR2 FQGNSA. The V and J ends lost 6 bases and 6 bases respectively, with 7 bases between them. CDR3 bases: TGTGCCAGCAGGAGGGAGGATACGCAGTATTTT. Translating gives CASRREDTQYF.

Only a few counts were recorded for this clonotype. The CDR3 loop is CASSLGELSTDTQYF. The CDR3 coding sequence is TGTGCCAGCAGTTTGGGGGAGTTGAGCACAGATACGCAGTATTTT. The J gene is TRBJ2-3, the V gene TRBV12-3 or TRBV12-4; the D gene could be TRBD1 or TRBD2 (5 bases each). The CDR3 is 15 amino acids. Between the trimmed V and J ends, which lost 3 bases and 0 bases, there was a span of 10 bases.

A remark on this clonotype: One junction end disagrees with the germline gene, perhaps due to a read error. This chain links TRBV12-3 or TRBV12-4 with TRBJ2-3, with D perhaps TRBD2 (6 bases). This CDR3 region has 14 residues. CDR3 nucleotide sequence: TGTGCCGGCAGTTTAGACGGGAGCTCGAATACGCAGTATTTT. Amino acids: CAGSLDGSSNTQYF.